Following are 31 T cell receptor beta chains from one sample sequenced in a study of Tregs in tolerant kidney transplant recipients. Clones were sequenced by immunoSEQ multiplex PCR, and TCRdb holds only the in-frame ones, with some missing. The sample consists of about 240,000 clones, around 82% of them appearing once. Material for sequencing was CD4+ T cells from blood. The source of these receptors is a human donor in good health.

This clone appeared once. The chain recombines TRBV9 with TRBJ2-1, with 7 bases that match TRBD1. V lost 4 bases to trimming and J lost 0 bases; unmatched junction nucleotides: 4. The CDR3 is made up of 15 amino acids. Germline V gives CDR1 SGDLS, CDR2 YYNGEE. The CDR3 protein is CASSRDSSSYNEQFF. The CDR3 DNA follows: TGTGCCAGCAGCAGGGACAGCAGCTCCTACAATGAGCAGTTCTTC.

J is TRBJ2-1 and V is TRBV11-2; D gene uncertain. CDR3 length equals 12 residues. CDR1 is SGHAT and CDR2 is FQNNGV in the germline V gene. V was trimmed by 0 bases and J by 14 bases, leaving 11 bases between them. CDR3 region: CASSLDTVPEFF. As DNA, the CDR3 is TGTGCCAGCAGCTTAGATACGGTACCGGAGTTCTTC.

This rearrangement joins TRBV7-6 to TRBJ2-1; D might be TRBD2 (5 bases). This CDR3 is 16 amino acids long. Germline V gene sequence: CDR1 SGHVS, CDR2 FNYEAQ. The V end lost 6 bases, the J end lost 6 bases, and 21 bases lay between the germline ends. CDR3 coding DNA: TGTGCCAGCAGTCTAGAACTGGCTAGCTTGGGCAATGAGCAGTTCTTC. Amino acids: CASSLELASLGNEQFF.

This clone appeared a single time. The chain is built from TRBV19 and TRBJ2-3; no definite D call. V gave up 6 bases and J gave up 0 bases, with 7 bases separating them. The length of the CDR3 is 13 residues. Per the germline V gene, CDR1 is LNHDA and CDR2 is SQIVND (reference sequence). CDR3 amino acids: CASRPESTDTQYF. The CDR3 DNA follows: TGTGCCAGTAGACCAGAAAGCACAGATACGCAGTATTTT.

The chain links TRBV27 to TRBJ1-6; D ambiguous. The CDR3 has 14 residues. Between the trimmed V and J ends, which lost 3 bases and 13 bases, there was a span of 16 bases. The germline CDR1 and CDR2 sequences are MNHEY and SMNVEV (reference sequence). CDR3 DNA: TGTGCCAGCAGTTTTGGTCCCCAGAGGTCGCCCCTCCACTTT. This sequence encodes CASSFGPQRSPLHF.

The V and J genes are TRBV4-2 and TRBJ2-4, with 10 bases lining up with TRBD2. Germline-derived CDR1 and CDR2 are LGHNA and YNFKEQ. The CDR3 spans 17 residues. J gave up 16 bases and V 0 bases, and 18 bases lay outside the gene matches. The CDR3 sequence: CASSQEVERGGIEISYF. The CDR3 coding sequence is TGTGCCAGCAGCCAAGAGGTGGAGCGGGGGGGCATTGAAATTTCTTACTTC.

As regards this clone: Other DNA sequences in this sample translate to the same CDR3. For the CDR3, the DNA is TGCGCCAGCAGCCAAGGAAGGGGGGGCCGGGATGAGCAGTTCTTC. Protein: CASSQGRGGRDEQFF. The V gene is TRBV4-1, the J gene TRBJ2-1, with D perhaps TRBD2 (7 bases). The CDR3 contains 15 residues. V was clipped by 1 base and J by 8 bases, with 15 bases between them. The germline gives CDR1 MGHRA, CDR2 YSYEKL.

The V and J genes are TRBV7-2 and TRBJ2-3; no firm D call. CDR1 is SGHTA, CDR2 FQGNSA, per germline. The CDR3 spans 14 residues. V lost 2 bases and J lost 0, with 6 bases in between. The CDR3 protein is CASSLWRSTDTQYF. CDR3 bases: TGTGCCAGCAGCTTATGGCGTAGCACAGATACGCAGTATTTT.

This clone was seen more than once but under ten times. The gene calls are TRBV6-5 and TRBJ1-2, with 7 bases fitting TRBD1. Germline CDR1 MNHEY, CDR2 SVGAGI. The CDR3 runs to 15 residues. Trimming at V came to 3 bases and at J to 8 bases, leaving 12 bases not matched to a gene. The CDR3 DNA reads TGTGCCAGCAGTTATCAGTCCGGGACAGTGGACGGCTACACCTTC. Translating gives CASSYQSGTVDGYTF.

A few counts support this clone. This chain joins TRBV29-1 and TRBJ1-4; D remains ambiguous. V lost 7 bases and J lost 4, with 10 bases in between. CDR3 size: 12 residues. CDR1 is SQVTM, CDR2 ANQGSEA, per germline. CDR3 coding DNA: TGCAGCGCGAATAGGGATAATGAAAAACTGTTTTTT. Its protein is CSANRDNEKLFF.

The chain joins TRBV6-5 to TRBJ2-5; perhaps TRBD2 as D (6 bases). Germline V CDR1 and CDR2: MNHEY, SVGAGI. Trimming cost V 5 bases and J 4 bases, with 8 bases left between them. The length of the CDR3 is 12 residues. The CDR3: CASSETRETQYF. The CDR3 nucleotides read TGTGCCAGCAGTGAGACTAGAGAGACCCAGTACTTC.

This clone was counted a single time. This chain links TRBV11-2 with TRBJ1-2; 9 positions agree with TRBD1. The CDR3 has 14 residues. Germline values: CDR1 SGHAT, CDR2 FQNNGV. The V gene end was trimmed by 2 bases and the J gene end by 7 bases; junction bases not matched to a gene: 5. Written as DNA, the CDR3 is TGTGCCAGCAGCTTAAGACAGGGGGTACTTGGCTACACCTTC. Translating it yields CASSLRQGVLGYTF.

The rearrangement uses TRBV19 and TRBJ1-3; D ambiguous. V lost 7 bases, J lost 0 bases, and 16 bases lay in between. Germline CDR1 is LNHDA and CDR2 is SQIVND (reference sequence). The CDR3 contains 16 residues. The CDR3 DNA reads as TGTGCCAGTACCCTAGCCTCTGGGAGCTCTGGAAACACCATATATTTT. Protein: CASTLASGSSGNTIYF.

The rearrangement uses TRBV19 and TRBJ2-5, with 7 bases fitting TRBD1. The CDR3 has 13 residues. The germline V gene encodes CDR1 LNHDA and CDR2 SQIVND (reference sequence). V dropped 6 bases and J dropped 1; count of bases not matched to a gene: 2. The CDR3 coding sequence is TGTGCCAGTAGGGGACAGTTCCAAGAGACCCAGTACTTC. This sequence encodes CASRGQFQETQYF.

Comments on this clone: The conserved closing phenylalanine or tryptophan is absent in this CDR3, likely reflecting a read error. The DNA is omitted, as the CDR3 cannot be located on it reliably, and the CDR3 follows TCRdb's listing. The chain links TRBV23-1 to TRBJ1-4. TRBV23-1 is known as an ORF, though its function is uncertain. The CDR3 is 10 amino acids in total, end residues counted. The CDR3: CASSPWDLAL.

The J gene is TRBJ1-3, the V gene TRBV2; 8 nucleotides match TRBD1. CDR3 size: 14 residues. CDR1 is SNHLY and CDR2 is FYNNEI in the germline V gene. V was clipped by 4 bases and J by 4 bases; unmatched bases: 3. The CDR3 region is CASSGTGPGNTIYF. In DNA, the CDR3 is TGTGCCAGCAGTGGGACAGGGCCAGGAAACACCATATATTTT.

The rearrangement links TRBV5-1 to TRBJ2-5; 7 bases are a match to TRBD1. The end of the DNA is better explained by TRBJ2-7, so the J call may be wrong. Germline assignment: CDR1 SGHRS and CDR2 YFSETQ. The CDR3 totals 13 residues. The CDR3: CASSPYRGSEQYF. The CDR3 region has the DNA TGCGCCAGCAGCCCATACAGGGGATCCGAGCAGTACTTC.

The chain recombines TRBV4-1 with TRBJ1-1; no firm D call. The V end was cut by 4 bases, the J end by 0 bases, with 12 bases between. This CDR3 has 15 amino acids. From germline, CDR1 is MGHRA and CDR2 YSYEKL. DNA for the CDR3: TGCGCCAGCAGCCGGGCCCCTGACATGAACACTGAAGCTTTCTTT. Translation gives CASSRAPDMNTEAFF.

The rearrangement joins TRBV30 to TRBJ2-7, with a possible D match to TRBD2 (6 bases). The CDR3 spans 13 residues. Germline loops: CDR1 GTSNPN, CDR2 SVGIG (reference sequence). V dropped 2 bases and J dropped 3 bases, with 11 bases sitting between them. CDR3 in DNA: TGTGCCTGGAGTCCCACGGGACTCTACGAGCAGTACTTC. It encodes CAWSPTGLYEQYF.

The table lists this clone with a few counts. The rearrangement uses TRBV15 and TRBJ2-2; 9 positions agree with TRBD2. V lost 8 bases and J lost 4; bases outside the gene matches: 11. The CDR3 totals 16 residues. The V gene's germline CDR1 is LNHNV and CDR2 YYDKDF (reference sequence). CDR3 residues: CATLTGGLAGTGELFF. As DNA, the CDR3 is TGTGCCACCCTTACCGGGGGACTAGCAGGCACCGGGGAGCTGTTTTTT.

This clone was seen a single time. V and J are TRBV5-4 and TRBJ1-6; D is uncertain. With 4 bases removed from V and 7 bases from J, the gap between germline ends came to 12 bases. The CDR3 consists of 14 residues. CDR1 is SGHNT, CDR2 YYREEE, per germline (reference sequence). CDR3 sequence: CASSGTPVNSPLHF. The CDR3 DNA reads as TGTGCCAGCAGCGGCACTCCGGTGAATTCACCCCTCCACTTT.

This sequence joins TRBV5-1 and TRBJ2-7; 14 bases line up with TRBD2. The CDR3 runs 17 residues. The germline CDR1 and CDR2 sequences are SGHRS and YFSETQ. Trimming took 4 bases from V and 0 from J; bases not matched to a gene: 6. The CDR3 DNA reads TGCGCCAGCAGCAAAAGACTAGCGGGAGGGAGCTCCTACGAGCAGTACTTC. Encoded protein: CASSKRLAGGSSYEQYF.

The chain uses TRBV2 and TRBJ2-7; a possible D gene is TRBD2 (7 bases). The CDR3 runs 14 residues. CDR1 and CDR2 from the germline V gene are SNHLY and FYNNEI. Trimming stripped 4 bases from V and 2 bases from J, with 12 bases between. CDR3 in amino acids: CASSGRGPTYEQYF. For the CDR3, the DNA is TGTGCCAGCAGTGGGCGGGGGCCAACCTACGAGCAGTACTTC.

This clone was seen a few times. The chain couples TRBV7-3 to TRBJ1-2; a weak D match, TRBD1 (5 bases). Germline-derived CDR1 and CDR2 are SGHTA and FQGTGA. V was trimmed by 8 bases and J by 6 bases, leaving 16 bases between them. This CDR3 region has 13 residues. The CDR3 loop is CASGPGPGNGYTF. The CDR3 DNA follows: TGTGCCAGCGGCCCCGGACCAGGGAATGGCTACACCTTC. The full variable domain, with the rest looked up from reference TRBV7-3 and TRBJ1-2, is GAGVSQTPSNKVTEKGKYVELRCDPISGHTALYWYRQSLGQGPEFLIYFQGTGAADDSGLPNDRFFAVRPEGSVSTLKIQRTERGDSAVYLCASGPGPGNGYTFGSGTRLTVV.

The chain uses TRBV30 and TRBJ1-5, with D possibly TRBD1 on 5 matching bases. Deletions cut 1 base from V and 3 bases from J, with 7 bases between. Looked up from germline, CDR1 is GTSNPN and CDR2 is SVGIG (reference sequence). There are 13 residues in the CDR3. CDR3 region: CAWSGQNNQPQHF. The CDR3 DNA reads TGTGCCTGGAGTGGACAGAACAATCAGCCCCAGCATTTT.

The chain employs TRBV28 and TRBJ1-2, with D possibly TRBD1 on 6 matching bases. V lost 6 bases and J lost 8, with 19 bases in between. Germline-derived CDR1 and CDR2 are MDHEN and SYDVKM. The CDR3 loop spans 14 amino acids. CDR3 sequence (DNA): TGTGCCAGCAGACCGATGCGACAGGTTGGGGGCTACACCTTC. Translated: CASRPMRQVGGYTF.

The chain recombines TRBV20-1 with TRBJ2-1, with TRBD1 as a possible D gene (5 bases). The V gene lost 5 bases and the J gene lost 10 bases, with 9 bases spanning the gap. The CDR3 is 10 amino acids. CDR1 is DFQATT and CDR2 is SNEGSKA in the germline V gene (reference sequence). Here the CDR3 reads CSALRQEQFF. In DNA, the CDR3 is TGCAGTGCTCTTCGACAGGAGCAGTTCTTC.

The rearrangement joins TRBV7-8 to TRBJ2-7; no reliable D call. CDR3 length equals 12 residues. V gave up 5 bases and J gave up 6 bases, with 11 bases separating them. CDR1 and CDR2 (germline): SGHVS, FQNEAQ. DNA of the CDR3: TGTGCCAGCAGCATCCGTTCCGGCGAGCAGTACTTC. Residues: CASSIRSGEQYF.

The rearrangement uses TRBV7-6 and TRBJ2-1, with 9 nucleotides matching TRBD2. Germline trimming cut 3 bases from V and 5 bases from J; bases unmatched to any gene: 2. This CDR3 region has 14 residues. In germline, CDR1 is SGHVS, CDR2 FNYEAQ. CDR3 loop: CASSFGGGDNEQFF. The CDR3 DNA reads TGTGCCAGCAGCTTCGGCGGGGGGGACAATGAGCAGTTCTTC.

Only a few counts were recorded for this clone. V and J are TRBV7-9 and TRBJ1-5; D is unclear. The length of the CDR3 is 13 residues. Between the trimmed V and J ends, which lost 4 bases and 4 bases, there was a span of 8 bases. The germline CDR1 and CDR2 sequences are SEHNR and FQNEAQ (reference sequence). Here the CDR3 DNA reads TGTGCCAGCAGCTCCAGTTTGAATCAGCCCCAGCATTTT. It codes for CASSSSLNQPQHF.

This chain uses TRBV27 with TRBJ2-5; 9 nucleotides align to TRBD1. The J call is uncertain, as TRBJ2-7 better fits the DNA end. Per germline, CDR1 MNHEY and CDR2 SMNVEV (reference sequence). The CDR3 length is 19 residues. The CDR3 coding sequence is TGTGCCAGCAGCCGTTATCGTCGCGCAACAGGGGGCCAGAGTGACGAGCAGTACTTC. Translating it yields CASSRYRRATGGQSDEQYF.